What follows describes a single T cell receptor beta chain. The antigen this receptor binds is unknown. No per-base quality is available; no much larger clone lies one base away. TCRbeta CDR3 regions were amplified from genomic DNA by means of the immunoSEQ Assay, a bias-controlled multiplex PCR. Per the source publication's procedure: The number of nucleated cells in each sample was estimated by amplification of reference gene primers within the assay. To quantify the absolute abundance of each unique TCRbeta CDR3 rearrangement, sequence reads were collapsed and filtered. For each sample, productive Simpson clonality was calculated by taking the square root of Simpson's diversity index across productive rearrangements. TCRdb stores this immuneACCESS table with in-frame sequences only. Part of the clones is absent; in the studies checked, under half of the shortfall reflects unresolved V genes, and no reason is known for the rest. The DNA was the basis for D and trimming; V, J and clone size are from that table. In this sample the table shows 130,000 or so clones, over 70% of which occur a single time. 2% to 3% of the sample is held by the ten biggest clonotypes.

Collaborating institutions collected whole blood in K2EDTA tubes following their own protocols. For TCRbeta analysis, collaborators shipped samples as frozen whole blood, isolated PBMCs, or DNA extracted from either of those sample types. This sample was taken from a study of blood T cell repertoires in COVID-19 (dated by TCRdb to the early 2020s). Broadly, across the study: Samples from collaborators originated in the United States, Italy and Spain and spanned both the acute and convalescent phases of COVID-19. Sample metadata almost always included a de-identified subject ID, COVID-19 status, age in years and sex. Deeply sampled blood TCRbeta repertoires from subjects exposed to, actively infected with, or recovered from COVID-19 were included in the dataset. The repertoires were released in a freely available public database intended as a resource for research on the immune response to SARS-CoV-2. The material from the prospective study consisted of cDNA or gDNA derived from T cells, B-cell-depleted T cells, or PBMCs. Where HLA class I and class II types were available, the types were taken from metadata supplied by the sample provider, not from assay-based typing. The samples were drawn from the first 160 participants of the ongoing ImmuneRACE study and from 1,254 subjects provided by 6 global collaborators. Beyond this particular receptor, the publication reports: How much clinical and demographic metadata was included differed by source and by participant, and the metadata was provided uncurated.

This TCR was sampled from a man aged 50 or older with active COVID-19. The sample consisted of peripheral blood.

In nucleotide form, the sequence is TGTGCCAGCAGTAACACAGGGAATGGCTACACCTTC. This translates into CASSNTGNGYTF. The sequence links TRBV6-5 to TRBJ1-2; a tentative D call is TRBD1 (6 bases match). Taken from cysteine to phenylalanine, the CDR3 has 12 residues. Of all the DNA, just the CDR3 is kept, 36 bases in frame from base 1. Reading the germline V gene gives CDR1 MNHEY and CDR2 SVGAGI. A distance of 10 bases separates the germline ends of V and J, which lose 5 bases and 6 bases respectively.